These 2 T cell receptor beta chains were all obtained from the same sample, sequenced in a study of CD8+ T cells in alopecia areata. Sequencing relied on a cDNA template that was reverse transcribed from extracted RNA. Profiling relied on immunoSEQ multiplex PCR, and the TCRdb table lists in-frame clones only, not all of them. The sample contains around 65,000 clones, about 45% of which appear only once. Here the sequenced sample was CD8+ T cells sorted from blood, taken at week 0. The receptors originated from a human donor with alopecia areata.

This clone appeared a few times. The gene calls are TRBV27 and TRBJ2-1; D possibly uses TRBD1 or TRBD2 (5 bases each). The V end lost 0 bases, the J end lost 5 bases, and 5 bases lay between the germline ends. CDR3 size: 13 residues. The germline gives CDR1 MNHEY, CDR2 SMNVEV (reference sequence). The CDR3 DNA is TGTGCCAGCAGTTTATCGGGGGACAATGAGCAGTTCTTC. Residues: CASSLSGDNEQFF.

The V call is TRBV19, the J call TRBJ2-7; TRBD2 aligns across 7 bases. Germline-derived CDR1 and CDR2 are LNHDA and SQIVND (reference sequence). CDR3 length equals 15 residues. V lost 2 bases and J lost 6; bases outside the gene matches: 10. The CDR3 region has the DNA TGTGCCAGTAGTATATACTACACCGGGGGGAGCGAGCAGTACTTC. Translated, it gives CASSIYYTGGSEQYF.